This T cell receptor (beta chain) comes out of a study of CD8 T cells in Susac syndrome. RNA was extracted with the RNeasy kit, and a quantity of roughly 0.5 to 1 ug was reverse transcribed using random hexamers. TCRdb passed the immunoSEQ multiplex PCR reads through MiXCR, listing each CDR3 protein once. The profile shows approximately 100,000 distinct CDR3 sequences, around 93% of them singletons. The CDR3 is made up of 20 amino acids. V lost 3 bases, J lost 0 bases, and 21 bases lay in between. Germline V CDR1 and CDR2: SGHVS, FNYEAQ. Purification of the CD8+ and CD4+ T cells relied on negative isolation, and TEMRA cells underwent FACS enrichment.

This sequence was found in a human donor in good health. V is TRBV7-6 and J is TRBJ2-6, with a weak D call TRBD2 (6 bases). Sequences were obtained from CD8+ T cells from PBMCs. Here the CDR3 DNA reads TGTGCCAGCAGCTTCACCCCGGTCGGAGGGATAAGCTCTGGGGCCAACGTCCTGACTTTC. This encodes CASSFTPVGGISSGANVLTF.